The entry below describes one TCR beta chain. This record comes from a study of blood T cell repertoires in COVID-19. The overall study: The cDNA or gDNA used as material had been derived from T cells, B-cell-depleted T cells, or PBMCs.

Profiling relied on immunoSEQ multiplex PCR, and the TCRdb table lists in-frame clones only, not all of them. This sample has 180,000 or so clones; more than 75% occur once, and the top ten carry about 2.7%. Trimming pared 0 bases from V and 4 bases from J, leaving 8 bases between. CDR1 SGDLS and CDR2 YYNGEE come from the germline V gene. The CDR3 is 15 amino acids. This receptor was identified in a man aged 35-49 years with active or convalescent COVID-19. The chain employs TRBV9 and TRBJ2-6; D is uncertain. The material sequenced was peripheral blood. CDR3: CASSVDLSGANVLTF. Here the CDR3 DNA reads TGTGCCAGCAGCGTAGATCTTTCCGGGGCCAACGTCCTGACTTTC.